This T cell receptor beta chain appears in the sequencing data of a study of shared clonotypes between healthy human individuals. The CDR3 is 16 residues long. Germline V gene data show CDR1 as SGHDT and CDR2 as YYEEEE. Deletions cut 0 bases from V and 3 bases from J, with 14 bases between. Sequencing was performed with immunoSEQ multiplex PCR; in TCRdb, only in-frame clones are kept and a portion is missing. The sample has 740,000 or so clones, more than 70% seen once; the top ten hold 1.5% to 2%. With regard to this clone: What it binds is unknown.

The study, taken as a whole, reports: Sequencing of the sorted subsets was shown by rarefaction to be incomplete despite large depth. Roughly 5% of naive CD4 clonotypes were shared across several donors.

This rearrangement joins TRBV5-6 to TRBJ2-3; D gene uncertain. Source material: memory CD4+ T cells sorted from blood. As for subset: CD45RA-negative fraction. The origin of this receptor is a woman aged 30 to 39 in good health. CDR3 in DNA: TGTGCCAGCAGCTTGGTGTCCAAGCGCATTACAGATACGCAGTATTTT. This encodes CASSLVSKRITDTQYF.